The 24 T cell receptor beta chains in this list originate from one sample, sequenced in a study of T cell responses to AZD1222 COVID-19 vaccine. Assay used: immunoSEQ multiplex PCR; TCRdb lists only in-frame clones, some missing. The sample carries 190,000 or so clones, 70% to 90% recorded once. The sample in question was peripheral blood, obtained 28 days after the second AZD1222 dose. These receptors originate from an adult who received the AZD1222 COVID-19 vaccine.

The rearrangement links TRBV5-1 to TRBJ1-6; no clear D. CDR3 size: 14 residues. V lost 1 base and J 7 bases, leaving 9 bases between the germline ends. CDR1 SGHRS and CDR2 YFSETQ come from the germline V gene. The CDR3 sequence: CASSLLTENSPLHF. DNA for the CDR3: TGCGCCAGCAGCTTGTTAACTGAGAATTCACCCCTCCACTTT.

This sequence joins TRBV20-1 and TRBJ2-7; possible D gene TRBD2, 5 bases. Germline CDR1 reads DFQATT; CDR2 reads SNEGSKA (reference sequence). The CDR3 has 11 amino acids. Between the trimmed V and J ends, which lost 3 bases and 7 bases, there was a span of 10 bases. The CDR3 reads CSASLAEEQYF. The DNA for the CDR3 is TGCAGTGCTAGCCTAGCTGAAGAGCAGTACTTC.

The rearrangement joins TRBV4-2 to TRBJ2-1; D call uncertain. Trimming cost V 0 bases and J 0 bases, with 6 bases left between them. This CDR3 has 15 amino acids. CDR1 and CDR2 from the germline V gene are LGHNA and YNFKEQ. CDR3 DNA sequence: TGTGCCAGCAGCCAAGACAGAAACTCCTACAATGAGCAGTTCTTC. Protein sequence: CASSQDRNSYNEQFF.

The CDR3 region has the DNA TGTGCCAGCTCACCCGTTAGCCAAGAGACCCAGTACTTC. Its translation: CASSPVSQETQYF. The chain joins TRBV18 to TRBJ2-5; D uncertain. This CDR3 has 13 amino acids. Germline CDR1 and CDR2: KGHSH and LQKENI. Trimming shortened V by 3 bases and J by 1 base, and 6 bases separated the two germline ends.

The chain has TRBV30 and TRBJ1-2; D is unclear. Germline assignment: CDR1 GTSNPN and CDR2 SVGIG (reference sequence). The CDR3 runs 14 residues. Trimming stripped 0 bases from V and 1 base from J, with 9 bases between. The CDR3 DNA reads as TGTGCCTGGAGTGTAGGGCGAGTTAACTATGGCTACACCTTC. Protein product: CAWSVGRVNYGYTF. The complete variable domain, with remaining parts taken from reference TRBV30 and TRBJ1-2, reads SQTIHQWPATLVQPVGSPLSLECTVEGTSNPNLYWYRQAAGRGLQLLFYSVGIGQISSEVPQNLSASRPQDRQFILSSKKLLLSDSGFYLCAWSVGRVNYGYTFGSGTRLTVV.

The chain combines TRBV9 with TRBJ2-7; D gene unclear. Trimming removed 3 bases at V and 4 bases at J, with 8 bases between. The germline gives CDR1 SGDLS, CDR2 YYNGEE. This CDR3 has 12 amino acids. The CDR3 is CASSGDGYEQYF. The CDR3 DNA reads as TGTGCCAGCAGCGGTGACGGGTACGAGCAGTACTTC.

This clone was picked up a small number of times. The J gene is TRBJ1-5, the V gene TRBV11-2, with a possible D match to TRBD1 (5 bases). From germline, CDR1 is SGHAT and CDR2 FQNNGV. V lost 2 bases to trimming and J lost 4 bases, with 9 bases between them. The CDR3 length is 14 residues. Here the CDR3 DNA reads TGTGCCAGCAGCTTATCAGGGAATAATCAGCCCCAGCATTTT. Translation: CASSLSGNNQPQHF.

The chain employs TRBV7-2 and TRBJ2-7; D is undetermined. There are 14 residues in the CDR3. The germline V and J ends were trimmed by 1 base and 2 bases, with 9 bases remaining between them. The germline CDR1 and CDR2 sequences are SGHTA and FQGNSA. Here the CDR3 reads CASSLEGGTYEQYF. CDR3 DNA sequence: TGTGCCAGCAGCTTAGAGGGCGGAACCTACGAGCAGTACTTC. Variable domain in full (rest from reference TRBV7-2 and TRBJ2-7): GAGVSQSPSNKVTEKGKDVELRCDPISGHTALYWYRQSLGQGLEFLIYFQGNSAPDKSGLPSDRFSAERTGGSVSTLTIQRTQQEDSAVYLCASSLEGGTYEQYFGPGTRLTVT.

The chain links TRBV27 to TRBJ1-2; tentative D call: TRBD1 (6 bases). Per germline, CDR1 MNHEY and CDR2 SMNVEV (reference sequence). CDR3 length: 14 amino acids. Trimming stripped 1 base from V and 3 bases from J, with 9 bases between. CDR3 DNA sequence: TGTGCCAGCAGTTTATGGGCAGGGGACTATGGCTACACCTTC. The encoded protein is CASSLWAGDYGYTF.

V and J are TRBV24-1 and TRBJ2-7, with D tentatively TRBD2 (5 bases). The germline V and J ends were trimmed by 2 bases and 0 bases, with 13 bases remaining between them. From germline, CDR1 is KGHDR and CDR2 SFDVKD. The CDR3 sequence is 16 residues long. This CDR3 is CATSDSADTSSYEQYF. In nucleotides, the CDR3 is TGTGCCACCAGTGATTCTGCTGACACTAGCTCCTACGAGCAGTACTTC.

The chain is built from TRBV5-1 and TRBJ1-4; D uncertain. Germline CDR1 reads SGHRS; CDR2 reads YFSETQ. V lost 5 bases and J 4 bases, leaving 15 bases between the germline ends. The length of the CDR3 is 15 residues. The CDR3 sequence: CASRGQAVGNEKLFF. The CDR3 DNA reads TGCGCCAGCAGAGGTCAGGCCGTAGGTAATGAAAAACTGTTTTTT.

The chain employs TRBV27 and TRBJ1-3; maybe TRBD1 (6 bases). The CDR3 spans 15 residues. Germline V gene lookup returns CDR1 MNHEY and CDR2 SMNVEV (reference sequence). V dropped 5 bases and J dropped 5 bases, with 16 bases sitting between them. The DNA for the CDR3 is TGTGCCAGCAGTCCTCTAGAAGGGGGAAGAAACACCATATATTTT. This sequence encodes CASSPLEGGRNTIYF.

J is TRBJ1-1 and V is TRBV10-2, with 9 nucleotides matching TRBD1. V shed 10 bases, J shed 2 bases, and the junction held 8 bases outside the gene matches. This CDR3 contains 14 residues. Germline V lookup: CDR1 WSHSY, CDR2 SAAADI. The CDR3 region is CATTPGQGNTEAFF. CDR3 coding DNA: TGCGCCACCACCCCGGGACAGGGTAACACTGAAGCTTTCTTT.

This clone appeared once. The chain uses TRBV7-8 and TRBJ2-2; no clear D. Deletions cut 3 bases from V and 5 bases from J, with 10 bases between. CDR3 size: 14 residues. CDR1 is SGHVS, CDR2 FQNEAQ, per germline. The CDR3 nucleotides read TGTGCCAGCAGCTTGGTACTCGGTACCGGGGAGCTGTTTTTT. Translating gives CASSLVLGTGELFF.

This CDR3 is CAWAGRPLGTEAFF. CDR3 bases: TGTGCCTGGGCGGGACGGCCCTTGGGGACTGAAGCTTTCTTT. The chain recombines TRBV30 with TRBJ1-1, with D maybe TRBD1 (5 bases). Germline values: CDR1 GTSNPN, CDR2 SVGIG (reference sequence). The CDR3 spans 14 residues. V lost 5 bases, J lost 5 bases, and 18 bases lay in between.

The chain employs TRBV6-2 or TRBV6-3 and TRBJ2-1, with unresolved D. Germline V gene data show CDR1 as MNHEY and CDR2 as SVGEGT. Trimming shortened V by 6 bases and J by 10 bases, and 13 bases separated the two germline ends. The CDR3 loop spans 12 amino acids. As DNA, the CDR3 is TGTGCCAGCAGCCGTCTCGGGCGGGAGCAGTTCTTC. This gives the protein CASSRLGREQFF.

The CDR3 is CAAGKPDGYTF. Written as DNA, the CDR3 is TGTGCCGCAGGGAAGCCCGATGGCTACACCTTC. V usage is TRBV6-5 and J usage is TRBJ1-2; D perhaps matches TRBD1 (5 bases). Per germline, CDR1 MNHEY and CDR2 SVGAGI. This CDR3 is built from 11 residues. V was cut by 11 bases and J by 6 bases, with 13 bases left in between.

The chain recombines TRBV7-8 with TRBJ1-6; D is unresolved. The CDR3 contains 14 residues. Germline V gives CDR1 SGHVS, CDR2 FQNEAQ. V was shortened by 2 bases and J by 8 bases, with 10 bases between the two germline ends. The CDR3 DNA is TGTGCCAGCAGCTTAATCCGGAGGGATTCACCCCTCCACTTT. Protein sequence: CASSLIRRDSPLHF.

The J gene is TRBJ1-6, the V gene TRBV28, with 7 bases fitting TRBD1. Unmatched junction bases numbered 11, after V lost 5 bases and J lost 10 bases. Germline lookup yields CDR1 MDHEN and CDR2 SYDVKM. CDR3 length: 15 amino acids. The CDR3 DNA reads TGTGCCAGCAGTCCTATGGTCAGGGGGGTATCACCCCTCCACTTT. Its protein product is CASSPMVRGVSPLHF.

This chain links TRBV2 with TRBJ2-7; 10 bases match TRBD2. This CDR3 has 14 amino acids. Germline assignment: CDR1 SNHLY and CDR2 FYNNEI. Trimming at V came to 5 bases and at J to 11 bases, leaving 12 bases not matched to a gene. For the CDR3, the DNA is TGTGCCAGCAGTTTAGGCCTAGCGGGAGAGGTTGAGTACTTC. It is translated as CASSLGLAGEVEYF.

The rearrangement links TRBV27 to TRBJ2-1, with a weak D call TRBD2 (5 bases). CDR3 length equals 13 residues. Trimming removed 9 bases at V and 1 base at J, with 10 bases between. Germline V CDR1 and CDR2: MNHEY, SMNVEV (reference sequence). CDR3 nucleotide sequence: TGTGCCAGTTCCCCGGGATCCTACAATGAGCAGTTCTTC. This gives the protein CASSPGSYNEQFF.

The CDR3 nucleotides are TGTGCCGGACGCACGGCGGAGAACACTGAAGCTTTCTTT. It translates to CAGRTAENTEAFF. The chain links TRBV6-5 to TRBJ1-1; unclear D gene. The CDR3 sequence is 13 residues long. Germline V gene data show CDR1 as MNHEY and CDR2 as SVGAGI. V was cut by 11 bases and J by 1 base, with 14 bases left in between.

This chain links TRBV27 with TRBJ1-2; D is possibly TRBD1 (6 bases). Germline CDR1 is MNHEY and CDR2 is SMNVEV (reference sequence). CDR3 length: 14 amino acids. V shed 3 bases and J shed 3 bases, with 11 bases lying between them. CDR3 bases: TGTGCCAGCAGTTTGGGGGGGCCGTACTATGGCTACACCTTC. It translates to CASSLGGPYYGYTF.

This clone was found once. V gene TRBV28 combines with J gene TRBJ2-1, with TRBD1 matching 12 bases. With 6 bases clipped from V and 6 bases from J, the junction kept 6 bases outside the gene matches. In germline, CDR1 is MDHEN, CDR2 SYDVKM. There are 15 residues in the CDR3. Here the CDR3 DNA reads TGTGCCAGCAGCCTGAGGGGACAGGGGGCCAATGAGCAGTTCTTC. Translated: CASSLRGQGANEQFF. The full variable domain, rest sourced from reference TRBV28 and TRBJ2-1, is DVKVTQSSRYLVKRTGEKVFLECVQDMDHENMFWYRQDPGLGLRLIYFSYDVKMKEKGDIPEGYSVSREKKERFSLILESASTNQTSMYLCASSLRGQGANEQFFGPGTRLTVL.